This T cell receptor (beta chain) appears in the sequencing data of a study of blood T cell repertoires in COVID-19. At the level of the study: Sources were T cells, B-cell-depleted T cells, or PBMCs; the material itself was cDNA or gDNA.

Some clones are missing from TCRdb's copy, which holds only in-frame ones; the method was immunoSEQ multiplex PCR. This table holds around 300,000 clones, 88% found once. Sequencing used PBMCs or T cells enriched from blood (not recorded which). This clonotype originated in a man aged 30 to 39 who had recovered from COVID-19.

The chain's CDR3 is CASSRTDTHYGYTF. The CDR3 DNA follows: TGTGCCAGCAGCAGAACCGACACCCACTATGGCTACACCTTC. The V and J genes are TRBV7-8 and TRBJ1-2; D unclear. The CDR3 sequence is 14 residues long. Per the germline V gene, CDR1 is SGHVS and CDR2 is FQNEAQ. With 5 bases removed from V and 3 bases from J, the gap between germline ends came to 13 bases.